This TCR beta chain was captured by sequencing in a study of blood T cell repertoires in COVID-19. Study context: Sources were T cells, B-cell-depleted T cells, or PBMCs; the material itself was cDNA or gDNA.

The table lists this clone with a few counts. The Seattle patients, enrolled during active infection, were followed longitudinally. Generated by immunoSEQ multiplex PCR, the TCRdb table keeps only in-frame clones and is missing some. The sample comprises hundreds of thousands of clones, about 83% of which are singletons, and roughly 1.3% rests with the top ten. The CDR3 sequence is 15 residues long. V lost 3 bases to trimming and J lost 0 bases, with 12 bases between them. Germline lookup yields CDR1 SGHDT and CDR2 YYEEEE. The rearrangement joins TRBV5-6 to TRBJ1-1, with D unclear. This receptor was taken from a woman aged 25-40 years with COVID-19, enrolled during active disease. Sequenced: peripheral blood. CDR3 sequence reads: CASSSWGGLNTEAFF. The CDR3 nucleotides are TGTGCCAGCAGCTCCTGGGGAGGATTGAACACTGAAGCTTTCTTT. The full variable domain, its missing parts supplied by reference TRBV5-6 and TRBJ1-1, is DAGVTQSPTHLIKTRGQQVTLRCSPKSGHDTVSWYQQALGQGPQFIFQYYEEEERQRGNFPDRFSGHQFPNYSSELNVNALLLGDSALYLCASSSWGGLNTEAFFGQGTRLTVV.